These 9 T cell receptor beta chains share one sample of origin, sequenced in a study of blood T cell repertoires in COVID-19. Libraries were prepared by immunoSEQ multiplex PCR; TCRdb keeps only in-frame clonotypes and omits some of them. The sample contains about 230,000 clones, 75% to 90% of which appear only once. Specimen: peripheral blood. These receptors were collected from a woman aged 70-85 years with active or convalescent COVID-19.

The chain combines TRBV6-2 or TRBV6-3 with TRBJ2-3; D gene uncertain. Deletions cut 2 bases from V and 6 bases from J, with 18 bases between. The germline V gene has CDR1 MNHEY and CDR2 SVGEGT. The CDR3 sequence is 16 residues long. This CDR3 reads CASSYPKAPERDTQYF. The CDR3 bases are TGTGCCAGCAGTTACCCTAAAGCTCCAGAGCGTGATACGCAGTATTTT.

The sample holds one count of this clone. The rearrangement uses TRBV28 and TRBJ2-7; 12 positions match TRBD1. The germline gives CDR1 MDHEN, CDR2 SYDVKM. Losses at the gene ends were 6 bases for V and 5 bases for J; bases not matched to a gene: 11. The CDR3 totals 16 residues. The CDR3 reads CASSPWGQGAQDEQYF. Here the CDR3 DNA reads TGTGCCAGCAGCCCCTGGGGACAGGGGGCGCAGGACGAGCAGTACTTC.

The rearrangement uses TRBV9 and TRBJ2-7, with 11 bases identical to TRBD1. Trimming at V came to 3 bases and at J to 2 bases, leaving 4 bases not matched to a gene. Germline loops: CDR1 SGDLS, CDR2 YYNGEE. This CDR3 contains 15 residues. In DNA form, the CDR3 reads TGTGCCAGCAGCGAGGGGACAGGGGGAACCTACGAGCAGTACTTC. It encodes CASSEGTGGTYEQYF.

The chain joins TRBV18 to TRBJ2-5, with 7 bases aligning to TRBD1. The J segment lost 1 base and the V segment lost 3 bases, leaving 11 bases of the junction unmatched. The germline V gene has CDR1 KGHSH and CDR2 LQKENI. The CDR3 spans 17 residues. The CDR3 here is CASSPSPPGQFQETQYF. The DNA for the CDR3 is TGTGCCAGCTCACCGAGTCCCCCGGGACAGTTCCAAGAGACCCAGTACTTC.

The genes are TRBV30 and TRBJ1-6, with D tentatively TRBD1 (6 bases). V lost 6 bases and J lost 7, with 10 bases in between. The CDR3 is made up of 12 amino acids. Germline V gives CDR1 GTSNPN, CDR2 SVGIG (reference sequence). This CDR3 reads CACYRDNSPLHF. The CDR3 bases are TGTGCCTGCTACAGGGACAATTCACCCCTCCACTTT.

The rearrangement uses TRBV28 and TRBJ1-2, with 10 bases fitting TRBD1. Germline trimming cut 4 bases from V and 6 bases from J; bases unmatched to any gene: 2. CDR1 is MDHEN, CDR2 SYDVKM, per germline. The CDR3 covers 13 residues. The CDR3 coding sequence is TGTGCCAGCAGTTCCGGACAGGGGGATGGCTACACCTTC. It is translated as CASSSGQGDGYTF.

The CDR3 loop reads CASSLLAGGYYNEQFF. CDR3 bases: TGTGCCAGTAGCCTATTAGCGGGAGGGTACTACAATGAGCAGTTCTTC. The chain uses TRBV19 and TRBJ2-1, with 11 bases that match TRBD2. V lost 6 bases to trimming and J lost 3 bases; unmatched junction nucleotides: 7. This CDR3 has 16 amino acids. Germline V gene lookup returns CDR1 LNHDA and CDR2 SQIVND (reference sequence).

This clone has more than one count but fewer than ten. This sequence joins TRBV6-7 and TRBJ1-1; TRBD1 might be the D (5 bases). TRBV6-7 is marked as an open reading frame, function uncertain. Trimming took 6 bases from V and 0 from J, leaving 14 bases between them. CDR3 length equals 15 residues. DNA for the CDR3: TGTGCCAGCAGGCGGGGCTCTCCTATGAACACTGAAGCTTTCTTT. This sequence encodes CASRRGSPMNTEAFF.

This clone came up a few times. The V gene is TRBV27, the J gene TRBJ1-5; D is unresolved. CDR3 length: 12 amino acids. The germline V gene has CDR1 MNHEY and CDR2 SMNVEV (reference sequence). V lost 5 bases to trimming and J lost 3 bases, with 5 bases between them. The CDR3 DNA follows: TGTGCCAGCAGTAGCCCCAATCAGCCCCAGCATTTT. Protein: CASSSPNQPQHF.